The rows below give T cell receptor beta chains drawn from one sample of a study of blood T cell repertoires in COVID-19. Assay: immunoSEQ multiplex PCR; the TCRdb copy retains only in-frame clones and omits some. The data contain about 69,000 clones, 70% to 90% of them seen just once; the ten biggest clones take up more than 15%. What was sequenced was peripheral blood. The receptors were gathered from a man aged 35 to 55 with COVID-19, enrolled during active disease. Each CDR3 is given with its conserved first and last residue. Fields, in order: CDR3 protein, CDR3 DNA, J gene, V gene, clone size, D gene. The D gene is left open where the match is weak. The size entry is marked missing in some rows and otherwise reads once, few, many or a size class.

cdr3_aa: CASSSSQGAGGELFF; cdr3_nt: TGTGCCAGCAGCTCATCACAGGGGGCCGGCGGGGAGCTGTTTTTT; j_call: TRBJ2-2; v_call: TRBV7-7; clone_size: once; d_call: TRBD1
cdr3_aa: CSAGSGNRPNTGELFF; cdr3_nt: TGCAGCGCCGGAAGCGGGAATCGACCGAACACCGGGGAGCTGTTTTTT; j_call: TRBJ2-2; v_call: TRBV29-1; clone_size: -; d_call: TRBD2
cdr3_aa: CAITGGAQETQYF; cdr3_nt: TGTGCCATCACCGGAGGGGCCCAAGAGACCCAGTACTTC; j_call: TRBJ2-5; v_call: TRBV28; clone_size: -; d_call: -
cdr3_aa: CASSYSGGGAFETQYF; cdr3_nt: TGTGCCAGCAGTTACAGCGGCGGGGGGGCCTTTGAGACCCAGTACTTC; j_call: TRBJ2-5; v_call: TRBV6-2/TRBV6-3; clone_size: -; d_call: TRBD2
cdr3_aa: CASSYLPGQLNTEAFF; cdr3_nt: TGTGCCAGCAGTTACTTACCGGGACAACTGAACACTGAAGCTTTCTTT; j_call: TRBJ1-1; v_call: TRBV28; clone_size: -; d_call: -
cdr3_aa: CASSLLGDAQGPILRQQYF; cdr3_nt: TGTGCCAGCAGTTTATTGGGAGACGCTCAGGGGCCCATTTTGAGGCAGCAGTACTTC; j_call: TRBJ2-7; v_call: TRBV28; clone_size: -; d_call: -
cdr3_aa: CASKVGTGSVYEQYF; cdr3_nt: TGTGCCAGCAAGGTCGGGACAGGGAGTGTCTACGAGCAGTACTTC; j_call: TRBJ2-7; v_call: TRBV6-5; clone_size: -; d_call: TRBD1
cdr3_aa: CATSRGQRVVGYTF; cdr3_nt: TGTGCCACCAGCAGAGGACAGCGAGTCGTCGGCTACACCTTC; j_call: TRBJ1-2; v_call: TRBV15; clone_size: -; d_call: -
cdr3_aa: CASSHQGAGGTEAFF; cdr3_nt: TGTGCCAGCAGCCATCAGGGCGCTGGAGGGACTGAAGCTTTCTTT; j_call: TRBJ1-1; v_call: TRBV3-1/TRBV3-2; clone_size: -; d_call: -
cdr3_aa: CASSEQGSNYGYTF; cdr3_nt: TGTGCCAGCAGTGAACAGGGCAGTAACTATGGCTACACCTTC; j_call: TRBJ1-2; v_call: TRBV2; clone_size: few; d_call: -
cdr3_aa: CASSFWSGGDGETQYF; cdr3_nt: TGTGCCAGCAGTTTTTGGTCGGGAGGGGACGGGGAGACCCAGTACTTC; j_call: TRBJ2-5; v_call: TRBV27; clone_size: once; d_call: TRBD2
cdr3_aa: CASARGNSPLHF; cdr3_nt: TGTGCCAGCGCGCGGGGTAATTCACCCCTCCACTTT; j_call: TRBJ1-6; v_call: TRBV11-3; clone_size: few; d_call: -
cdr3_aa: CASRSNPSWEGELSTIYF; cdr3_nt: TGTGCAAGTCGCTCAAATCCCTCCTGGGAGGGGGAACTGAGCACCATATATTTT; j_call: TRBJ1-3; v_call: TRBV12-2; clone_size: -; d_call: -
cdr3_aa: CASSPRQGVDTQYF; cdr3_nt: TGTGCCAGCAGCCCCCGGCAGGGTGTAGATACGCAGTATTTT; j_call: TRBJ2-3; v_call: TRBV9; clone_size: -; d_call: -
cdr3_aa: CASSEGWGGYNEQFF; cdr3_nt: TGTGCCAGCAGTGAAGGGTGGGGGGGCTACAATGAGCAGTTCTTC; j_call: TRBJ2-1; v_call: TRBV6-1; clone_size: -; d_call: TRBD2
cdr3_aa: CASRLITNTEAFF; cdr3_nt: TGTGCCAGCAGGCTCATCACTAACACTGAAGCTTTCTTT; j_call: TRBJ1-1; v_call: TRBV28; clone_size: -; d_call: -